This T cell receptor (beta chain) derives from a study of cytomegalovirus exposure and HLA in healthy donors. Study-wide results and caveats: Previously analyzed data showed that most TCR beta V segments were productive at a frequency of about 87% or about 30%. A missense DCLRE1C variant was associated with V- and J-gene trimming of TCR beta chains in a later analysis, and an independent cohort replicated the association. Later work associated approximately 17,000 TCR beta sequences with HLA alleles at 0.05 false discovery rate. Analyses of presence/absence relied on an assumption of roughly uniform sequencing depth across donors.

60 Vbeta and 13 Jbeta primers were used in PCR. The data were produced by immunoSEQ multiplex PCR, yet TCRdb's version contains in-frame clones alone and is incomplete. The sample has roughly 100,000 clones, roughly 82% seen once; the top ten hold more than 1.5%. Trimming removed 5 bases at V and 1 base at J, with 7 bases between. The CDR3 loop spans 13 amino acids. From germline, CDR1 is SGHTA and CDR2 FQGNSA. Details on this clone: Its matching antigen is unknown.

The rearrangement uses TRBV7-2 and TRBJ2-3; no reliable D call. This TCR was recovered from a man in his fifties or sixties in good health and CMV-seronegative. Material: PBMCs. The CDR3 loop reads CASSPPGTDTQYF. The CDR3, as DNA: TGTGCCAGCAGCCCACCGGGCACAGATACGCAGTATTTT.